This TCR beta chain was documented in a study of Graves' ophthalmopathy and Graves' hyperthyroidism. Study-wide context: Specimen type is peripheral blood, obtained at initial diagnosis before any treatment.

This clonotype was picked up a small number of times. Its antigen is still unknown. Study results and limitations: For predicting ophthalmopathy progression, the model had 70.59% sensitivity and around 72% specificity. Most expanded thyroid clonotypes above 0.001 frequency also appeared in blood.

RNA transcripts served as template for amplifying TCR beta CDR3 sequences. In the first round, RT-PCR was carried out with HTBI primers, and a multiplex PCR formed the second round. TCRdb processed the multiplex PCR reads anew with MiXCR; each CDR3 protein has one entry. The repertoire holds over 650,000 distinct CDR3 sequences, over 40% seen once, with 3.3% in the top ten. The sample consisted of peripheral blood. This clonotype was obtained from an adult man with Graves' ophthalmopathy.

Written as DNA, the CDR3 is TGTGCCAGCAGCTTAGACGTGGACAGGGGGTACTACGAGCAGTACTTC. As protein: CASSLDVDRGYYEQYF. The rearrangement joins TRBV7-9 to TRBJ2-7; TRBD1 aligns across 10 bases. This CDR3 is built from 16 residues. The germline V gene encodes CDR1 SEHNR and CDR2 FQNEAQ (reference sequence). The V segment lost 1 base and the J segment 3 bases; nucleotides outside the gene matches: 6.